The 21 T cell receptor beta chains below all came from one sample that was sequenced in a study of blood T cell repertoires in COVID-19 (dated by TCRdb to 2018 to 2021). Library generation was performed with the immunoSEQ multiplex PCR assay. TCRdb re-hosts the immuneACCESS table, in-frame sequences only. Its copies lack some clones; in the studies checked, an unresolved V gene accounts for under half of them, and the cause for the rest is not known. Here the sample has about 57,000 clones; 80% to 95% occur a single time. The top ten clonotypes cover under 3% of the sample. Material: peripheral blood. These receptors originate from a man in his 60s with acute or convalescent COVID-19.

J is TRBJ2-1 and V is TRBV7-2; 13 bases are shared with TRBD2. CDR3 length equals 17 residues. After removal of 5 bases from V and 7 bases from J, the junction contained 11 bases not matched to a gene. Germline CDR1 reads SGHTA; CDR2 reads FQGNSA. This CDR3 reads CASSPLGLAGDGNEQFF. The DNA of the CDR3 is TGTGCCAGCAGCCCTCTCGGACTAGCGGGAGATGGTAATGAGCAGTTCTTC.

The chain recombines TRBV5-4 with TRBJ1-2; the match to TRBD1 covers 9 bases. Germline CDR1 is SGHNT and CDR2 is YYREEE (reference sequence). CDR3 length equals 13 residues. The J segment lost 5 bases and the V segment lost 9 bases, leaving 8 bases of the junction unmatched. The CDR3 reads CATETGGKYGYTF. Here the CDR3 DNA reads TGTGCCACCGAGACAGGGGGGAAATATGGCTACACCTTC.

V is TRBV29-1 and J is TRBJ2-7; 8 bases line up with TRBD2. Germline lookup yields CDR1 SQVTM and CDR2 ANQGSEA. The CDR3 contains 13 residues. V lost 6 bases, J lost 1 base, and 5 bases stayed unmatched. The CDR3 nucleotides read TGCAGCGTGACTAGCGAGACTTCCTACGAGCAGTACTTC. It translates to CSVTSETSYEQYF.

CDR3 region: CASSQAGYGNTIYF. The CDR3 region has the DNA TGCGCCAGCAGCCAAGCAGGGTACGGAAACACCATATATTTT. This rearrangement joins TRBV4-1 to TRBJ1-3; D perhaps matches TRBD1 (5 bases). This CDR3 region has 14 residues. Trimming cost V 1 base and J 4 bases, with 8 bases left between them. In germline, CDR1 is MGHRA, CDR2 YSYEKL.

The chain combines TRBV7-9 with TRBJ2-7, with a weak D call TRBD2 (6 bases). The germline V gene encodes CDR1 SEHNR and CDR2 FQNEAQ (reference sequence). The CDR3 sequence is 14 residues long. Trimming shortened V by 5 bases and J by 2 bases, and 13 bases separated the two germline ends. The CDR3 loop reads CASSQGGNTYEQYF. CDR3 bases: TGTGCCAGCAGCCAAGGAGGGAACACCTACGAGCAGTACTTC.

The V call is TRBV3-1 (or the pseudogene TRBV3-2), the J call TRBJ1-5; 8 nucleotides agree with TRBD1. Losses at the gene ends were 0 bases for V and 4 bases for J; bases not matched to a gene: 2. The CDR3 loop spans 15 amino acids. From germline, CDR1 is LGHDT and CDR2 YNNKEL (reference sequence). The CDR3 nucleotides are TGTGCCAGCAGCCAAGAAGGACAGGGAAATCAGCCCCAGCATTTT. It specifies CASSQEGQGNQPQHF.

This sequence joins TRBV7-2 and TRBJ1-4; no firm D call. The CDR3 has 15 amino acids. CDR1 and CDR2 (germline): SGHTA, FQGNSA. The V and J ends lost 0 bases and 1 base respectively, with 6 bases between them. Written as DNA, the CDR3 is TGTGCCAGCAGCTTAGCACCGGGAACTAATGAAAAACTGTTTTTT. Its translation is CASSLAPGTNEKLFF.

The J gene is TRBJ2-2, the V gene TRBV7-2, with TRBD2 matching 7 bases. This CDR3 spans 16 amino acids. The trim removed 1 base at V and 4 bases at J, leaving 6 bases unmatched. Germline values: CDR1 SGHTA, CDR2 FQGNSA. This CDR3 reads CASSLVLGGGTGELFF. In nucleotides, the CDR3 is TGTGCCAGCAGCTTAGTTTTGGGCGGGGGCACCGGGGAGCTGTTTTTT.

Comment on this clone: The junction and the germline gene differ at one end; a read error may be behind it. The chain has TRBV18 and TRBJ2-1, with 8 bases matching TRBD1. This CDR3 has 16 amino acids. CDR1 and CDR2 from the germline V gene are KGHSH and LQKENI. As DNA, the CDR3 is TGTGCCAGCTCACCGACAACAGGGGGGCCCTATAATGAGCAGTTCTTC. This codes for CASSPTTGGPYNEQFF.

The chain is built from TRBV5-1 and TRBJ1-3; D is unclear. This CDR3 is built from 14 residues. Germline CDR1 and CDR2: SGHRS and YFSETQ. Trimming took 0 bases from V and 7 from J, leaving 11 bases between them. CDR3 region: CASSLDSPDNTIYF. The CDR3 nucleotides read TGCGCCAGCAGCTTGGACAGTCCCGACAACACCATATATTTT.

This chain uses TRBV6-6 with TRBJ2-7, with TRBD2 as a possible D gene (7 bases). The germline V and J ends were trimmed by 0 bases and 5 bases, with 11 bases remaining between them. Germline CDR1 MNHNY, CDR2 SVGAGI (reference sequence). This CDR3 comprises 14 residues. The CDR3 here is CASSYSGGPDEQYF. The CDR3 DNA reads TGTGCCAGCAGTTACTCGGGGGGGCCAGACGAGCAGTACTTC.

This clone was detected once. The chain recombines TRBV27 with TRBJ2-1, with 11 bases fitting TRBD2. V dropped 1 base and J dropped 7; count of bases not matched to a gene: 9. CDR3 length equals 17 residues. Germline loops: CDR1 MNHEY, CDR2 SMNVEV (reference sequence). The CDR3 DNA reads TGTGCCAGCAGTTTATTGCCTAGCGGGAGGAGGTTGAATGAGCAGTTCTTC. It codes for CASSLLPSGRRLNEQFF.

The chain has TRBV5-1 and TRBJ2-5, with TRBD2 matching over 7 bases. The CDR3 totals 15 residues. The germline CDR1 and CDR2 sequences are SGHRS and YFSETQ. The V segment lost 2 bases and the J segment 2 bases; nucleotides outside the gene matches: 6. CDR3 sequence (DNA): TGCGCCAGCAGCTTAGCGGGACTGGGACAAGAGACCCAGTACTTC. The encoded protein is CASSLAGLGQETQYF.

The chain carries TRBV27 and TRBJ2-7, with TRBD1 matching 7 bases. CDR1 is MNHEY and CDR2 is SMNVEV in the germline V gene (reference sequence). The CDR3 is 15 residues long. V lost 3 bases to trimming and J lost 4 bases; unmatched junction nucleotides: 9. CDR3 nucleotide sequence: TGTGCCAGCAGTTTCCCCTCGACAGGGAGATACGAGCAGTACTTC. As protein: CASSFPSTGRYEQYF.

This chain joins TRBV7-3 and TRBJ2-1; TRBD1 might be the D (5 bases). Germline CDR1 reads SGHTA; CDR2 reads FQGTGA. The V end was cut by 2 bases, the J end by 8 bases, with 13 bases between. The length of the CDR3 is 14 residues. CDR3: CASSLPTGLDEQFF. The CDR3 DNA follows: TGTGCCAGCAGCTTACCAACAGGTTTGGATGAGCAGTTCTTC.

The chain recombines TRBV5-1 with TRBJ1-1; perhaps TRBD1 as D (6 bases). The CDR3 runs 15 residues. The V end was cut by 0 bases, the J end by 7 bases, with 16 bases between. The germline V gene encodes CDR1 SGHRS and CDR2 YFSETQ. This chain's CDR3 is CASSLGGQNSHEAFF. DNA of the CDR3: TGCGCCAGCAGCTTGGGTGGACAGAATAGCCATGAAGCTTTCTTT.

Comments on this clone: The junction departs from the called germline gene at one end, perhaps through a read error. The J gene is TRBJ1-6, the V gene TRBV7-7; no firm D call. The germline CDR1 and CDR2 sequences are SSHAT and FNYEAQ (reference sequence). The CDR3 length is 13 residues. CDR3 residues: CASSLDRNSPLHF. The DNA of the CDR3 is TGTGCTAGCAGCTTAGATCGGAATTCACCCCTCCACTTT. The entire variable domain, with the rest obtained from reference TRBV7-7 and TRBJ1-6, is as follows: GAGVSQSPRYKVTKRGQDVTLRCDPISSHATLYWYQQALGQGPEFLTYFNYEAQPDKSGLPSDRFSAERPEGSISTLTIQRTEQRDSAMYRCASSLDRNSPLHFGNGTRLTVT.

The J gene is TRBJ2-4, the V gene TRBV7-5; the D call of TRBD2 is as the table states it, not checked on the DNA. TRBV7-5 is noted as a pseudogene. The CDR3 is 16 residues long. This chain's CDR3 is CARSPRLHEAKNIQYF. CDR3 nucleotides: TGTGCCAGAAGCCCGAGACTACACGAGGCCAAAAACATTCAGTACTTC.

The V call is TRBV30, the J call TRBJ2-5; unclear D gene. The CDR3 has 10 amino acids. Trimming removed 3 bases from V and 3 bases from J, with 2 bases in between. CDR1 is GTSNPN, CDR2 SVGIG, per germline (reference sequence). CDR3 sequence: CAWSKETQYF. CDR3 nucleotides: TGTGCCTGGAGCAAAGAGACCCAGTACTTC.

This chain uses TRBV7-3 with TRBJ2-2; no clear D gene. The CDR3 contains 16 residues. Between the trimmed V and J ends, which lost 5 bases and 1 base, there was a span of 14 bases. Germline CDR1 is SGHTA and CDR2 is FQGTGA. Here the CDR3 DNA reads TGTGCCAGCAGCCCCGAGGTTGGCAGGAACACCGGGGAGCTGTTTTTT. This translates into CASSPEVGRNTGELFF.

This chain links TRBV10-3 with TRBJ2-3, with 9 nucleotides matching TRBD1. This CDR3 contains 14 residues. Germline V lookup: CDR1 ENHRY, CDR2 SYGVKD. V gave up 7 bases and J gave up 2 bases; unmatched junction bases: 4. The CDR3 here is CAITGTGTTDTQYF. Here the CDR3 DNA reads TGTGCCATCACCGGGACAGGGACCACAGATACGCAGTATTTT.